This is a list of T cell receptor beta chains from one sample in a study of OX40 agonist ivuxolimab in advanced cancers. The data were produced by immunoSEQ multiplex PCR, yet TCRdb's version contains in-frame clones alone and is incomplete. The table has just over 70,000 clones, over 80% seen once; the top ten hold around 0.78%. The sample was CD4+ or CD8+ T cells sorted from blood, taken in a trial of the OX40 agonist ivuxolimab. Every receptor here comes from an adult with an advanced solid tumor such as melanoma, head and neck, liver or kidney cancer. Each CDR3 is given with its conserved first and last residue. D genes are given only for firm matches. The size entry is marked missing in some rows and otherwise reads once, few, many or a size class.

TRBV5-5	-	TRBJ2-5	-	CASSLARNQGAQYF	TGTGCCAGCAGCTTGGCTCGGAACCAAGGGGCCCAGTACTTC
TRBV4-3	-	TRBJ2-7	TRBD2	CASSQDLNGGWYEQYF	TGCGCCAGCAGCCAAGATCTCAACGGGGGGTGGTACGAGCAGTACTTC
TRBV7-9	-	TRBJ1-1	-	CASMYRETDTEAFF	TGTGCCAGCATGTACAGGGAAACGGACACTGAAGCTTTCTTT
TRBV2	medium-sized	TRBJ1-3	-	CASTVGGNTIYF	TGTGCCAGCACTGTGGGAGGAAACACCATATATTTT
TRBV2	-	TRBJ1-5	-	CASSGDGGNQPQHF	TGTGCCAGCAGTGGGGACGGAGGCAATCAGCCCCAGCATTTT
TRBV4-1	-	TRBJ1-3	-	CASSQGLTVNSGNTIYF	TGCGCCAGCAGCCAAGGGTTAACGGTAAACTCTGGAAACACCATATATTTT
TRBV5-1	-	TRBJ2-3	TRBD2	CASSFLAGRSDTQYF	TGCGCCAGCAGCTTCCTAGCGGGACGTTCAGATACGCAGTATTTT
TRBV18	-	TRBJ2-2	TRBD1	CASSPRQGAAGELFF	TGTGCCAGCTCACCACGACAGGGTGCGGCCGGGGAGCTGTTTTTT
TRBV28	-	TRBJ1-3	-	CASSLGEGSGNTIYF	TGTGCCAGCAGTTTGGGGGAAGGCTCTGGAAACACCATATATTTT
TRBV9	-	TRBJ2-1	TRBD2	CASSTLAGGTYNEQFF	TGTGCCAGCAGCACCCTAGCGGGGGGTACCTACAATGAGCAGTTCTTC
TRBV28	-	TRBJ2-7	-	CASSVVYEQYF	TGTGCCAGCAGCGTAGTATACGAGCAGTACTTC
TRBV5-1	-	TRBJ2-1	TRBD2	CASRPTVLAGGPLNEQFF	TGCGCCAGCAGGCCCACGGTTCTAGCGGGAGGGCCTCTGAATGAGCAGTTCTTC
TRBV18	-	TRBJ2-1	-	CASSPDRPPRNEQFF	TGTGCCAGCTCACCTGACAGGCCCCCGAGGAATGAGCAGTTCTTC
TRBV29-1	-	TRBJ1-2	-	CSIRGVDYGYTF	TGCAGCATCCGGGGGGTAGACTATGGCTACACCTTC
TRBV30	-	TRBJ2-1	-	CAWATRTRDEQFF	TGTGCCTGGGCCACCCGGACACGAGATGAGCAGTTCTTC
TRBV4-2	-	TRBJ2-7	TRBD2	CASSQDSGVREQYF	TGTGCCAGCAGCCAGGATAGCGGGGTAAGAGAGCAGTACTTC
TRBV5-1	-	TRBJ2-7	TRBD2	CASSLVAGLRHEQYF	TGCGCCAGCAGCTTGGTAGCGGGACTCCGCCACGAGCAGTACTTC
TRBV25-1	-	TRBJ2-1	-	CASSEMIAFEQFF	TGTGCCAGCAGTGAAATGATTGCTTTTGAGCAGTTCTTC
TRBV12-5	-	TRBJ2-4	TRBD2	CASGSTTSGGSGIQYF	TGTGCTAGTGGATCCACGACTAGCGGGGGATCGGGCATTCAGTACTTC
TRBV5-1	-	TRBJ2-1	TRBD1	CASSLIQGVYNEQFF	TGCGCCAGCAGCTTGATTCAGGGGGTATACAATGAGCAGTTCTTC
TRBV28	-	TRBJ2-7	-	CASTSTGRNEQYF	TGTGCCAGCACCTCGACAGGGAGGAACGAGCAGTACTTC
TRBV21-1	-	TRBJ2-5	-	CASSPPGASGRAETQYF	TGTGCCAGCAGCCCCCCCGGGGCTAGCGGGAGGGCTGAGACCCAGTACTTC
TRBV7-3	-	TRBJ2-1	TRBD2	CASSTQGLAGGDEQFF	TGTGCCAGCAGCACTCAGGGACTAGCGGGAGGGGATGAGCAGTTCTTC
TRBV6-1	-	TRBJ1-2	-	CASSEQGPRGYTF	TGTGCCAGCAGTGAGCAGGGACCAAGGGGCTACACCTTC
TRBV18	-	TRBJ1-1	TRBD1	CASSRDRIEAFF	TGTGCCAGCTCACGGGACAGGATAGAAGCTTTCTTT
TRBV30	-	TRBJ1-4	-	CAWSVSDPREKLFF	TGTGCCTGGAGCGTTTCGGACCCGAGGGAAAAACTGTTTTTT
TRBV25-1	-	TRBJ2-3	-	CASSGYRDTDTQYF	TGTGCCAGCAGTGGTTACAGGGATACAGATACGCAGTATTTT
TRBV29-1	-	TRBJ1-4	-	CSAGLGGGNEKLFF	TGCAGCGCTGGTCTTGGAGGGGGGAATGAAAAACTGTTTTTT
TRBV5-8	-	TRBJ2-6	-	CASSLWTPSRGFGANVLTF	TGTGCCAGCAGTCTGTGGACACCTAGTCGAGGTTTCGGGGCCAACGTCCTGACTTTC
TRBV7-9	-	TRBJ2-7	-	CASSSNLGVAGRSEQYF	TGTGCCAGCAGCTCAAATCTAGGGGTCGCGGGGCGTAGCGAGCAGTACTTC
TRBV10-3	-	TRBJ2-5	-	CAISDDVAAGALTYF	-
TRBV28	few	TRBJ1-2	-	CASSVSGGYGYTF	TGTGCCAGCAGTGTCTCGGGAGGCTATGGCTACACCTTC
TRBV28	-	TRBJ2-7	TRBD1	CASSLQVSRGQTYEQYF	TGTGCCAGCAGTTTACAAGTCAGCAGGGGGCAGACCTACGAGCAGTACTTC
TRBV30	-	TRBJ2-3	-	CAWSEVGDTQYF	TGTGCCTGGAGTGAAGTGGGGGATACGCAGTATTTT
TRBV27	-	TRBJ2-3	TRBD2	CASSQAGGSTDTQYF	TGTGCCAGCAGTCAAGCGGGAGGTAGCACAGATACGCAGTATTTT
TRBV15	-	TRBJ2-7	TRBD2	CATSPGGIHEQYF	TGTGCCACCAGCCCGGGGGGGATCCACGAGCAGTACTTC
TRBV10-3	few	TRBJ2-5	TRBD1	CAIRGAMDRGETQYF	TGTGCCATCAGGGGGGCTATGGACAGGGGGGAGACCCAGTACTTC
TRBV4-1	-	TRBJ2-2	TRBD2	CASSQGVLAGREELFF	TGCGCCAGCAGCCAAGGAGTACTAGCGGGACGTGAAGAGCTGTTTTTT
TRBV2	-	TRBJ2-7	-	CASKSNAYEQYF	TGTGCCAGCAAATCTAATGCCTACGAGCAGTACTTC
TRBV5-6	-	TRBJ2-7	-	CASSLPGGRGYEQYF	TGTGCCAGCAGCTTGCCGGGGGGCCGGGGATACGAGCAGTACTTC
TRBV7-2	-	TRBJ1-2	TRBD1	CASSPGQGSSYGYTF	TGTGCCAGCAGCCCTGGACAGGGTAGTAGTTATGGCTACACCTTC
TRBV28	-	TRBJ2-3	-	CASRSREVGLDTQYF	TGTGCCAGCAGATCCCGGGAAGTGGGTTTGGATACGCAGTATTTT
TRBV2	-	TRBJ2-1	TRBD2	CASGRLAGGNNEQFF	TGTGCCAGCGGGAGACTAGCGGGGGGTAACAATGAGCAGTTCTTC
TRBV30	-	TRBJ2-7	-	CAWSARGGEYEQYF	TGTGCCTGGAGTGCCCGCGGGGGCGAATACGAGCAGTACTTC
TRBV10-2	-	TRBJ2-3	-	CASISPRTDTQYF	TGCGCCAGCATCTCCCCTCGCACAGATACGCAGTATTTT
TRBV6-6	-	TRBJ2-7	-	CASRFGAGTHEQYF	TGTGCCAGCAGATTCGGGGCAGGGACCCACGAGCAGTACTTC
TRBV28	once	TRBJ1-1	TRBD1	CASRPTGVGAFF	TGTGCCAGCAGACCTACAGGGGTAGGAGCTTTCTTT
TRBV11-3	-	TRBJ2-7	TRBD1	CASSHPGGYEQYF	TGTGCCAGCAGCCACCCAGGGGGCTACGAGCAGTACTTC
TRBV30	few	TRBJ1-4	-	CAWSVKGFNEKLFF	TGTGCCTGGAGTGTCAAGGGGTTTAATGAAAAACTGTTTTTT
TRBV7-2	-	TRBJ2-3	-	CAIPFTSGGGIADTQYF	TGTGCCATACCCTTTACTTCGGGTGGGGGCATAGCAGATACGCAGTATTTT